The rows below give T cell receptor beta chains drawn from one sample of a study of blood T cells in healthy people across ages. In TCRdb, the 5' RACE reads were re-called with MiXCR into one record per CDR3 protein. The top ten hold 7.9% of the sample, which has around 1.5 million distinct CDR3 sequences, roughly 45% seen once. Sequences were obtained from blood. These receptors all come from a woman younger than 35 in good health. The CDR3 runs from the conserved cysteine through the conserved F or W. The D gene is left open where the match is weak. Where a row states a size, it is once, few, many or the class of an expanded clone; other rows omit it.

cdr3_aa: CSVEVAGGLPDTQYF; j_call: TRBJ2-3; d_call: TRBD2; clone_size: many; v_call: TRBV29-1
cdr3_aa: CASRADTNTEAFF; j_call: TRBJ1-1; d_call: .; clone_size: .; v_call: TRBV2
cdr3_aa: CSARDSSWEQYF; j_call: TRBJ2-5; d_call: .; clone_size: .; v_call: TRBV20-1
cdr3_aa: CSASRVAGSNEQFF; j_call: TRBJ2-1; d_call: TRBD2; clone_size: .; v_call: TRBV20-1
cdr3_aa: CASSSIVRAEEKLFF; j_call: TRBJ1-4; d_call: .; clone_size: .; v_call: TRBV6-5
cdr3_aa: CAISETSGKSYEQYF; j_call: TRBJ2-7; d_call: TRBD2; clone_size: few; v_call: TRBV10-3
cdr3_aa: CASSPTGLAGSSYNEQFF; j_call: TRBJ2-1; d_call: TRBD2; clone_size: .; v_call: TRBV7-9
cdr3_aa: CASSSQESYGYTF; j_call: TRBJ1-2; d_call: .; clone_size: .; v_call: TRBV6-5
cdr3_aa: CASSEKVTGQGFLGLAKNIQYF; j_call: TRBJ2-4; d_call: TRBD1; clone_size: .; v_call: TRBV6-1
cdr3_aa: CATSRDRPAGDADTQYF; j_call: TRBJ2-3; d_call: TRBD2; clone_size: few; v_call: TRBV15
cdr3_aa: CASSPPLEETQYF; j_call: TRBJ2-5; d_call: .; clone_size: .; v_call: TRBV18
cdr3_aa: CSVVRTSNTGELFF; j_call: TRBJ2-2; d_call: .; clone_size: few; v_call: TRBV29-1
cdr3_aa: CASSPPRAITDTQYF; j_call: TRBJ2-3; d_call: .; clone_size: .; v_call: TRBV11-2
cdr3_aa: CASSLPGLAAYNEQFF; j_call: TRBJ2-1; d_call: TRBD2; clone_size: many; v_call: TRBV12-3/TRBV12-4
cdr3_aa: CASSSEGGGEKLFF; j_call: TRBJ1-4; d_call: .; clone_size: few; v_call: TRBV5-1
cdr3_aa: CASSQGGRSYNEQYF; j_call: .; d_call: .; clone_size: few; v_call: TRBV3-1
cdr3_aa: CASSWTSGEPNTGELFF; j_call: TRBJ2-2; d_call: TRBD2; clone_size: .; v_call: TRBV5-1
cdr3_aa: CASSHPVGSGSDSYNEQYF; j_call: .; d_call: TRBD2; clone_size: .; v_call: TRBV4-1
cdr3_aa: CSAGTSQYNEQFF; j_call: TRBJ2-1; d_call: TRBD2; clone_size: .; v_call: TRBV20-1
cdr3_aa: CASSYSTDGGEAFF; j_call: TRBJ1-1; d_call: .; clone_size: .; v_call: TRBV6-6
cdr3_aa: CASSQIREPPKYNEQFF; j_call: TRBJ2-1; d_call: .; clone_size: few; v_call: TRBV7-2
cdr3_aa: CASSVGGTRSNEQFF; j_call: TRBJ2-1; d_call: TRBD2; clone_size: few; v_call: TRBV9
cdr3_aa: CASSPSKTGGLGYTF; j_call: TRBJ1-2; d_call: TRBD1; clone_size: .; v_call: TRBV28
cdr3_aa: CASSQGPSNTYNEQFF; j_call: TRBJ2-1; d_call: .; clone_size: .; v_call: TRBV4-1
cdr3_aa: CASSRVTGQMTYEQYF; j_call: TRBJ2-7; d_call: TRBD1; clone_size: .; v_call: TRBV6-2/TRBV6-3
cdr3_aa: CASSVVASGDNEQFF; j_call: TRBJ2-1; d_call: TRBD2; clone_size: few; v_call: TRBV9
cdr3_aa: CASSQAGVGNEQFF; j_call: TRBJ2-1; d_call: .; clone_size: few; v_call: TRBV3-1
cdr3_aa: CSARWEGSYEQYF; j_call: TRBJ2-7; d_call: .; clone_size: .; v_call: TRBV20-1
cdr3_aa: CASSELQNTQYF; j_call: TRBJ2-3; d_call: .; clone_size: .; v_call: TRBV6-1
cdr3_aa: CASSQDPGTIANTEAFF; j_call: TRBJ1-1; d_call: .; clone_size: few; v_call: TRBV4-1
cdr3_aa: CASSSQVRGNQPQHF; j_call: TRBJ1-5; d_call: .; clone_size: .; v_call: TRBV28
cdr3_aa: CASSYSVGAPVGANVLTF; j_call: TRBJ2-6; d_call: .; clone_size: .; v_call: TRBV6-5
cdr3_aa: CATSRIGPGDEQYF; j_call: TRBJ2-7; d_call: .; clone_size: .; v_call: TRBV15
cdr3_aa: CASSYSGQPYEQFF; j_call: TRBJ2-1; d_call: .; clone_size: .; v_call: TRBV6-5
cdr3_aa: CASSLYWGPETQYF; j_call: TRBJ2-5; d_call: .; clone_size: few; v_call: TRBV5-1
cdr3_aa: CASGRQGDRYEQYF; j_call: TRBJ2-7; d_call: .; clone_size: few; v_call: TRBV3-1
cdr3_aa: CASSLKTGSPNQPQHF; j_call: TRBJ1-5; d_call: .; clone_size: .; v_call: TRBV7-8
cdr3_aa: CASRTGFSYNEQFF; j_call: TRBJ2-1; d_call: .; clone_size: many; v_call: TRBV6-5
cdr3_aa: CAISDGGARETQYF; j_call: .; d_call: .; clone_size: few; v_call: TRBV10-3
cdr3_aa: CASSLTQGSDTQYF; j_call: TRBJ2-3; d_call: TRBD1; clone_size: few; v_call: TRBV5-5
cdr3_aa: CASSVSRSNEKLFF; j_call: TRBJ1-4; d_call: .; clone_size: .; v_call: TRBV2
cdr3_aa: CSARDRVGSGGVDTQYF; j_call: TRBJ2-3; d_call: .; clone_size: few; v_call: TRBV20-1